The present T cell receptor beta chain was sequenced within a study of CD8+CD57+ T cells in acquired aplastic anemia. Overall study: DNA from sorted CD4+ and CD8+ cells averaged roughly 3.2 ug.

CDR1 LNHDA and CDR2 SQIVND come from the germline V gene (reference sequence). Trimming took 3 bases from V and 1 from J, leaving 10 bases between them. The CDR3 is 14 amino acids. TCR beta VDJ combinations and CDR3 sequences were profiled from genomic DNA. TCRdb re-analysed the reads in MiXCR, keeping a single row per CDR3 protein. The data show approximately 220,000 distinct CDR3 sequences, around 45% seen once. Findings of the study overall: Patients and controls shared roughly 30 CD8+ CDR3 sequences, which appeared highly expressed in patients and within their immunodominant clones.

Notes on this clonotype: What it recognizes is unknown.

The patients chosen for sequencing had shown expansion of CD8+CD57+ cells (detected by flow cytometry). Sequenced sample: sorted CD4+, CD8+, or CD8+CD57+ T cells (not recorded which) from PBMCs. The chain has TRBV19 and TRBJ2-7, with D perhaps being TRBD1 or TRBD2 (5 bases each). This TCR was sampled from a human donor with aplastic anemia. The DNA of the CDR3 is TGTGCCAGTAGTATCGGGACGGAGTCCTACGAGCAGTACTTC. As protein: CASSIGTESYEQYF. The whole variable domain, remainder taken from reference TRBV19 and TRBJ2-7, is DGGITQSPKYLFRKEGQNVTLSCEQNLNHDAMYWYRQDPGQGLRLIYYSQIVNDFQKGDIAEGYSVSREKKESFPLTVTSAQKNPTAFYLCASSIGTESYEQYFGPGTRLTVT.